This T cell receptor (beta chain) emerged from a study of cytomegalovirus exposure and HLA in healthy donors. Whole-study results and caveats: Most TCR sequences were rare, but some public TCRs occurred in many donors.

Here immunoSEQ multiplex PCR was the method, and the copy in TCRdb shows in-frame clones only, minus some. The data show 150,000 to 180,000 clones, 86% seen once. The ends lost 11 bases at V and 3 bases at J; junction bases unmatched: 9. There are 14 residues in the CDR3. Remarks on this clone: What it recognizes is unknown.

The J gene is TRBJ2-2, the V gene TRBV6-7; 7 bases are a match to TRBD1. TRBV6-7 is annotated as an ORF whose role is uncertain. Sequencing was done on a sample of PBMCs. The TCR sequence derives from a man aged 18 to 29 in good health and CMV-seropositive. The CDR3 DNA follows: TGTGCCGCCCTGTTCGGGACAGACACCGGGGAGCTGTTTTTT. Its translation is CAALFGTDTGELFF.